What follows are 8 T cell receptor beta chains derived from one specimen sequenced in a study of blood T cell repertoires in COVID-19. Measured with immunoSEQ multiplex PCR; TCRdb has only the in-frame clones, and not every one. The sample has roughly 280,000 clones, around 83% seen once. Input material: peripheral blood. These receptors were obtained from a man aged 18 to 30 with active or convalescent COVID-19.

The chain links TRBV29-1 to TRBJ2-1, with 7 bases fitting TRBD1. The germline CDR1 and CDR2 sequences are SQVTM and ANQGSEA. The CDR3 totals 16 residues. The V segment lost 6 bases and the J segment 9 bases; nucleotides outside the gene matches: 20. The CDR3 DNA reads TGCAGCGTCGGGCTCGGGACAGCGAAGGGCAGGAGTGAGCAGTTCTTC. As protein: CSVGLGTAKGRSEQFF.

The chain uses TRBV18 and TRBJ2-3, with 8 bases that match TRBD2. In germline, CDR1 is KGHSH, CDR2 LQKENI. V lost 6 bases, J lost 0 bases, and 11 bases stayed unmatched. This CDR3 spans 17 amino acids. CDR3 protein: CASSPTSLAGSTDTQYF. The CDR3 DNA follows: TGTGCCAGCTCGCCTACGTCCTTAGCGGGGAGCACAGATACGCAGTATTTT.

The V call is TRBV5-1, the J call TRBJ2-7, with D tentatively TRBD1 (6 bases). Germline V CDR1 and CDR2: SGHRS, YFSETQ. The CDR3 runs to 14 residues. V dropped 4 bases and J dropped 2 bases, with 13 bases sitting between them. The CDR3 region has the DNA TGCGCCAGCAGCCGTGAACAGGGCCCCTACGAGCAGTACTTC. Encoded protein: CASSREQGPYEQYF.

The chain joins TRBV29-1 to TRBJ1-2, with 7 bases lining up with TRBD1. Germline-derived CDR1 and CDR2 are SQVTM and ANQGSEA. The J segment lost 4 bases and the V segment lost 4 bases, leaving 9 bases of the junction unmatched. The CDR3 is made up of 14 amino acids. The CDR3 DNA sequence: TGCAGCGTTGCAACAGGGGATCCTGGCTATGGCTACACCTTC. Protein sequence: CSVATGDPGYGYTF.

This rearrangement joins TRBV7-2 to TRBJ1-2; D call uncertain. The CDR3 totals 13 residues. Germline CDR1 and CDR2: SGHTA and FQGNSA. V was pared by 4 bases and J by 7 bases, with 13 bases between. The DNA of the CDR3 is TGTGCCAGCAGCTCCTACGGGTCGGGTGGCTACACCTTC. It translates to CASSSYGSGGYTF.

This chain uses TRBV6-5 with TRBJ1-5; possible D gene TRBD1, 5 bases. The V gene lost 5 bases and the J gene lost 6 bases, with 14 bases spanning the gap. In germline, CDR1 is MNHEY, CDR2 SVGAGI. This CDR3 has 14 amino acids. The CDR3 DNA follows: TGTGCCAGCAGTCGCGCAGGGATTTCTCAGCCCCAGCATTTT. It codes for CASSRAGISQPQHF.

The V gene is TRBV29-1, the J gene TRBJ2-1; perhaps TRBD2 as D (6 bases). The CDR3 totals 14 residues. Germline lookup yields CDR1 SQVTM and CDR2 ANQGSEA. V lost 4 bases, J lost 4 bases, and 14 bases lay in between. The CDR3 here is CSVGGSGIYNEQFF. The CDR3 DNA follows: TGCAGCGTTGGAGGTAGCGGAATTTACAATGAGCAGTTCTTC.

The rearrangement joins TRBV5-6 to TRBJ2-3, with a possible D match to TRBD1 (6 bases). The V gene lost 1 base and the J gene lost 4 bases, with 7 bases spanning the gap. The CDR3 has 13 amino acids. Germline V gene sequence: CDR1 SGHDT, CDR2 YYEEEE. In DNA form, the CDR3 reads TGTGCCAGCAGCTTGTGGACAGCAGATACGCAGTATTTT. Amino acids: CASSLWTADTQYF. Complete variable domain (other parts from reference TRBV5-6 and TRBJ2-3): DAGVTQSPTHLIKTRGQQVTLRCSPKSGHDTVSWYQQALGQGPQFIFQYYEEEERQRGNFPDRFSGHQFPNYSSELNVNALLLGDSALYLCASSLWTADTQYFGPGTRLTVL.